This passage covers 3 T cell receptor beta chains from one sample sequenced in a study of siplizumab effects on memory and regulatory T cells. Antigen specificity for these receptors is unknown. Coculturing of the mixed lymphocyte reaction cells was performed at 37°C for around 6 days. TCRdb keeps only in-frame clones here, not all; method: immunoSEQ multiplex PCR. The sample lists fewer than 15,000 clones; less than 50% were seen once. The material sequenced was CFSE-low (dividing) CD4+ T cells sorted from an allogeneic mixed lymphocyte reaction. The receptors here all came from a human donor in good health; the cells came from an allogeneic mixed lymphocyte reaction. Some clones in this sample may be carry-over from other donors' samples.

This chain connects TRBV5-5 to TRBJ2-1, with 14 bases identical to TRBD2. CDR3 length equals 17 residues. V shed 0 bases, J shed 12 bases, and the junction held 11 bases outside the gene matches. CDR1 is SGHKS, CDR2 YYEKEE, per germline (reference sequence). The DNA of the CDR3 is TGTGCCAGCAGCTTGGTCGTGACTAGCGGGAGGGCCTGGGGGCAGTTCTTC. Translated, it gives CASSLVVTSGRAWGQFF.

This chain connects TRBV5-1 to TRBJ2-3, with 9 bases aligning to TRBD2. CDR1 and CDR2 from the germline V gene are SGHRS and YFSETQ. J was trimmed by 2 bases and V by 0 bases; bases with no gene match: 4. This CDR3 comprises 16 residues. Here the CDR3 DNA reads TGCGCCAGCAGCTTGGCCGGCGGGAGGGTCACAGATACGCAGTATTTT. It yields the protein CASSLAGGRVTDTQYF. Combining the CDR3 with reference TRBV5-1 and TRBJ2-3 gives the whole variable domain KAGVTQTPRYLIKTRGQQVTLSCSPISGHRSVSWYQQTPGQGLQFLFEYFSETQRNKGNFPGRFSGRQFSNSRSEMNVSTLELGDSALYLCASSLAGGRVTDTQYFGPGTRLTVL.

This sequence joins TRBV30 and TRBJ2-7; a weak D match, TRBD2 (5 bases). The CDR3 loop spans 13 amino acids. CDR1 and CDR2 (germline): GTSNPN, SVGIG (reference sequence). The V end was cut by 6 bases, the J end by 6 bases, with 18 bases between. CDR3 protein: CACLRTQGGEQYF. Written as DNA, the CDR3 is TGTGCCTGCCTAAGGACTCAAGGAGGCGAGCAGTACTTC.